These T cell receptor beta chains were read from a single sample in a study of blood T cell repertoires in COVID-19. Some clones are missing from TCRdb's copy, which holds only in-frame ones; the method was immunoSEQ multiplex PCR. The sample yields 170,000 or so clones, around 87% seen once. The material sequenced was peripheral blood. All receptors come from a man aged 60 to 69 with COVID-19, enrolled during active disease. The CDR3 runs from the conserved cysteine through the conserved F or W. Fields, in order: V gene, D gene, J gene, clone size, CDR3 DNA, CDR3 protein. D genes are given only for firm matches. Only some rows state a clone size, as once, few, many or a class for expanded clones.

TRBV6-4	-	TRBJ1-6	-	TGTGCCAGCAGTGGATTGTCGGGAGGACCCCTCCACTTT	CASSGLSGGPLHF
TRBV9	TRBD1	TRBJ2-2	-	TGTGCCAGCAGGATGGACAGGCTCGGCACCGGGGAGCTGTTTTTT	CASRMDRLGTGELFF
TRBV6-5	TRBD2	TRBJ2-3	once	TGTGCCAGCAGGACTAGCGGGGGCACAGATACGCAGTATTTT	CASRTSGGTDTQYF
TRBV6-5	TRBD1	TRBJ1-5	few	TGTGCCAGCAGGGAGGGGGCAGGTCAGCCCCAGCATTTT	CASREGAGQPQHF
TRBV6-5	-	TRBJ2-2	few	TGTGCCAGCAGTTACGAGGGAGCGAACACCGGGGAGCTGTTTTTT	CASSYEGANTGELFF
TRBV19	-	TRBJ1-1	-	TGTGCCAGTAACTTTATGAACACTGAAGCTTTCTTT	CASNFMNTEAFF
TRBV2	TRBD1	TRBJ1-4	-	TGTGCCAATCAACAGGGGTCTAATGAAAAACTGTTTTTT	CANQQGSNEKLFF
TRBV6-6	-	TRBJ2-1	few	TGTGCCAGCTGGAGCGGGCTCACCAATGAGCAGTTCTTC	CASWSGLTNEQFF
TRBV4-3	-	TRBJ2-5	-	TGCGCCAGCAGCCAAGAGACATACCAAGAGACCCAGTACTTC	CASSQETYQETQYF
TRBV24-1	TRBD1	TRBJ1-1	-	TGTGCCACCAGTGAGGGAGGACAGGGGGCGGACACTGAAGCTTTCTTT	CATSEGGQGADTEAFF
TRBV9	-	TRBJ1-2	-	TGTGCCAGCAGCGTAGACGTAGGGGACTATGGCTACACCTTC	CASSVDVGDYGYTF
TRBV5-4	-	TRBJ2-1	-	TGTGCCAGCAGCTCTTCAGGGGGGTACAACTACAATGAGCAGTTCTTC	CASSSSGGYNYNEQFF
TRBV11-2	-	TRBJ2-2	-	TGTGCCAGCAGCTGGGCAGGGAACACCGGGGAGCTGTTTTTT	CASSWAGNTGELFF
TRBV18	-	TRBJ1-4	-	TGTGCCAGCTCACCACTGGGAGGAACCGGGGCCGCCAGCGCAACTAATGAAAAACTGTTTTTT	CASSPLGGTGAASATNEKLFF
TRBV28	TRBD1	TRBJ2-3	-	TGTGCCAGCAGTCTCCTACAGGGGAATACGCAGTATTTT	CASSLLQGNTQYF
TRBV7-9	-	TRBJ2-6	-	TGTGCCAGCAGCTTAATAGGACTAACCCCCTCTGGGGCCAACGTCCTGACTTTC	CASSLIGLTPSGANVLTF
TRBV14	-	TRBJ1-1	-	TGTGCCAGCAGCCCCTCTTATAACACTGAAGCTTTCTTT	CASSPSYNTEAFF
TRBV28	TRBD1	TRBJ1-2	-	TGTGCCAGCAGTTTACCGACAGGGAACAACTATGGCTACACCTTC	CASSLPTGNNYGYTF
TRBV4-3	-	TRBJ2-3	-	TGCGCCAGCAGCCAAGATCGGGGGAGCACGACAGATACGCAGTATTTT	CASSQDRGSTTDTQYF
TRBV7-3	TRBD1	TRBJ2-1	-	TGTGCCAGCAGCTCCACAGGGGATGCCTACAATGAGCAGTTCTTC	CASSSTGDAYNEQFF
TRBV6-5	TRBD1	TRBJ1-2	once	TGTGCCAGCAGAGGACAGGGGTTCTATGGCTACACCTTC	CASRGQGFYGYTF
TRBV21-1	-	TRBJ1-6	-	TGTGCCAGCAGCTTAAGGAGCGGGCCATATAATTCACCCCTCCACTTT	CASSLRSGPYNSPLHF
TRBV6-5	-	TRBJ1-5	-	TGTGCCAGCAGTTTCGGGAAACAGAGCAATCAGCCCCAGCATTTT	CASSFGKQSNQPQHF
TRBV5-1	-	TRBJ2-2	-	TGCGCCAGCAGCCCCCCGGGGGTTCCGAACACCGGGGAGCTGTTTTTT	CASSPPGVPNTGELFF
TRBV7-9	-	TRBJ1-4	-	TGTGCCAGCGAAGACAGGACTAATGAAAAACTGTTTTTT	CASEDRTNEKLFF
TRBV5-6	-	TRBJ1-5	-	TGTGCCAGCAGCTTGGGTGGGAATCGGGGGAGTCTGAGGGATCAGCCCCAGCATTTT	CASSLGGNRGSLRDQPQHF
TRBV5-1	TRBD1	TRBJ2-1	once	TGCGCCAGCAGCCCGGGACAGGGGCGTGAGCAGTTCTTC	CASSPGQGREQFF
TRBV19	TRBD1	TRBJ2-3	-	TGTGCCAGTAGTATAGAAAGTGACAGGGGAGAGGATACGCAGTATTTT	CASSIESDRGEDTQYF
TRBV2	TRBD1	TRBJ2-1	-	TGTGCCAGCAGAAGCGACAGGGTGTTTAGCGATGAGCAGTTCTTC	CASRSDRVFSDEQFF
TRBV6-2/TRBV6-3	-	TRBJ1-1	-	TGTGCCAGCAGCCCATGGCAGGGTGTTGAAGCTTTCTTT	CASSPWQGVEAFF
TRBV7-3	TRBD1	TRBJ1-1	few	TGTGCCAGCAGCTTAAAGAGCCAGGGGGCCAAGGTTTTCTTT	CASSLKSQGAKVFF
TRBV28	-	TRBJ2-1	-	TGTGCCAGCAGTTTGTTCTCAGGGCCCTACAATGAGCAGTTCTTC	CASSLFSGPYNEQFF
TRBV9	TRBD1	TRBJ2-1	-	TGTGCCAGCAGCGTAGCCCAGGGGGCGAATGAGCAGTTCTTC	CASSVAQGANEQFF
TRBV27	TRBD1	TRBJ1-2	-	TGTGCCAGCAGTCACACCCGGGACAGCTATGGCTACACCTTC	CASSHTRDSYGYTF
TRBV28	-	TRBJ2-7	-	TGTGCCAGCAGTTCGCGACCTACTACCTACGAGCAGTACTTC	CASSSRPTTYEQYF
TRBV7-2	TRBD1	TRBJ2-7	-	TGTGCCAGCAGCTTTACACCGGGACAGGCCTACGAGCAGTACTTC	CASSFTPGQAYEQYF
TRBV9	-	TRBJ2-2	few	TGTGCCAGCAGCGATTACGACGGGGGGCCCCCCGGGGAGCTGTTTTTT	CASSDYDGGPPGELFF
TRBV14	-	TRBJ2-7	-	TGTGCCAGCAGCCACTCGTCGCAGGTTATGGGCGAGCAGTACTTC	CASSHSSQVMGEQYF
TRBV5-1	-	TRBJ2-1	-	TGCGCCAGCAGCGTGTCGGGACTGGAAGTCAGTGAGCAGTTCTTC	CASSVSGLEVSEQFF
TRBV7-6	-	TRBJ2-3	-	TGTGCCAGCAGCTCGGCGGGCAGAGCCGGGATCACAGATACGCAGTATTTT	CASSSAGRAGITDTQYF
TRBV28	-	TRBJ1-2	-	TGTGCCAGCAGCGACAGTACTAACTATGGCTACACCTTC	CASSDSTNYGYTF
TRBV28	-	TRBJ1-1	-	TGTGCCAGCAGTGGGGCGGGGAAGAAGGAAGCTTTCTTT	CASSGAGKKEAFF
TRBV18	-	TRBJ1-4	-	TGTGCCAGCTCAACCGGGAAAAATGAAAAACTGTTTTTT	CASSTGKNEKLFF
TRBV4-3	TRBD1	TRBJ2-7	-	TGCGCCAGCAGCCAAGATGGGAGACAGGGGGGCTACGAGCAGTACTTC	CASSQDGRQGGYEQYF
TRBV7-7	TRBD1	TRBJ2-3	-	TGTGCTAGCAGCCCGATCGGGACAGTCACAGATACGCAGTATTTT	CASSPIGTVTDTQYF
TRBV28	-	TRBJ1-6	few	TGTGCCAGCAGCTTTCGGAATTCACCCCTCCACTTT	CASSFRNSPLHF
TRBV18	-	TRBJ1-3	-	TGTGCCAGCTCACCACCGGCTCTAAACACCATATATTTT	CASSPPALNTIYF
TRBV7-2	TRBD1	TRBJ2-3	-	TGTGCCAGCAGCAAGGGACAGGGCACAGATACGCAGTATTTT	CASSKGQGTDTQYF
TRBV4-1	-	TRBJ2-5	-	TGCGCCAGCAGCAGAACCGAGCGGGAGACCCAGTACTTC	CASSRTERETQYF
TRBV30	-	TRBJ1-6	-	TGTGCCTGGAGTCGCTTCCTAAATTCACCCCTCCACTTT	CAWSRFLNSPLHF
TRBV4-3	TRBD1	TRBJ1-6	-	TGCGCCAGCAGCCAAGGACAGGGCTTGCGGAATTCACCCCTCCACTTT	CASSQGQGLRNSPLHF
TRBV9	-	TRBJ1-6	-	TGTGCCAGCAGCCCCCTCGGTAATTCACCCCTCCACTTT	CASSPLGNSPLHF
TRBV19	-	TRBJ1-6	-	TGTGCCAGTAGTCCCACAGGATCTAATTCACCCCTCCACTTT	CASSPTGSNSPLHF
TRBV6-5	-	TRBJ2-1	-	TGTGCCAGCATTCTCCACAGGGTCGGGAATGAGCAGTTCTTC	CASILHRVGNEQFF
TRBV10-2	-	TRBJ2-7	-	TGCGCCAGCAGTGAGCCCCCGGGACAAAACACCTACGAGCAGTACTTC	CASSEPPGQNTYEQYF
TRBV4-2	TRBD2	TRBJ2-1	-	TGTGCCAGCAGCCAAGAGGGCGGGGGAACTTACAATGAGCAGTTCTTC	CASSQEGGGTYNEQFF
TRBV6-4	-	TRBJ1-1	-	TGTGCCAGCAGTGAACAGGGACAACGGACTGAAGCTTTCTTT	CASSEQGQRTEAFF
TRBV10-3	-	TRBJ2-3	-	TGTGCCATCAGTGGGGGCGGGGCCGCGTTCACAGATACGCAGTATTTT	CAISGGGAAFTDTQYF